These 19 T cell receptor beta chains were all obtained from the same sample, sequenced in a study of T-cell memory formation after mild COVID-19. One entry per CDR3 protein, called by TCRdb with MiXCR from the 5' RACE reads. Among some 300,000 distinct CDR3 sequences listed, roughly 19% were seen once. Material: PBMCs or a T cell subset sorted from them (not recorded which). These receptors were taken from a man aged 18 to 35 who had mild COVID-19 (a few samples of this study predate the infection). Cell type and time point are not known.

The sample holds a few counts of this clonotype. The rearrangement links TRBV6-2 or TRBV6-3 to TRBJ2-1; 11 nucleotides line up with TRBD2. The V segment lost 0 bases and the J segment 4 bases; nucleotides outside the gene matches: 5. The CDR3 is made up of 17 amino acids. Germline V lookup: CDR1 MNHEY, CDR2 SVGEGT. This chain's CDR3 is CASSYSKLAGEYNEQFF. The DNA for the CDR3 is TGTGCCAGCAGTTACTCAAAACTAGCGGGGGAGTACAATGAGCAGTTCTTC.

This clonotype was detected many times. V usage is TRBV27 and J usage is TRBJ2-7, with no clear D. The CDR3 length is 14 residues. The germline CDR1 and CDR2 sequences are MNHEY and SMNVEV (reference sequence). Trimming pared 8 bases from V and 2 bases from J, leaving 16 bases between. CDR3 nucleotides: TGTGCCAGCCGAGAAGCGCAGCCACCCTACGAGCAGTACTTC. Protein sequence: CASREAQPPYEQYF.

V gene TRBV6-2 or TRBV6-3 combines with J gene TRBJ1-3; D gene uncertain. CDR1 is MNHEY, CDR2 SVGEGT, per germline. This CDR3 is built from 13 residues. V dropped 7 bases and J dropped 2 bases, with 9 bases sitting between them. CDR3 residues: CASKEAAGNTIYF. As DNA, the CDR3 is TGTGCCAGCAAGGAGGCTGCTGGAAACACCATATATTTT.

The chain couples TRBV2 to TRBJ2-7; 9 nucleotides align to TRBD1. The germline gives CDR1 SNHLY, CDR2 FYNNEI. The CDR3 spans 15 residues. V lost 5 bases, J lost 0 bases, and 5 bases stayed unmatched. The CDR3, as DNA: TGTGCCAGCAGTAGACAGGGGGATTCCTCCTACGAGCAGTACGTC. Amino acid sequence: CASSRQGDSSYEQYV.

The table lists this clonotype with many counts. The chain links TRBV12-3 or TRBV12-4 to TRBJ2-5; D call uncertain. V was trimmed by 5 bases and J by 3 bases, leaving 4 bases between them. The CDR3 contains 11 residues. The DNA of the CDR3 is TGTGCCAGCAGTCGTGAAGAGACCCAGTACTTC. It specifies CASSREETQYF.

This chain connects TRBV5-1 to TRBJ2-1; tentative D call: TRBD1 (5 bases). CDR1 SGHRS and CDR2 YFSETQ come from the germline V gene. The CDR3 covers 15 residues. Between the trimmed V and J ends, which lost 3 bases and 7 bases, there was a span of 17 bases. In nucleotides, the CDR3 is TGCGCCAGCAGCTCCCAGGCAGGGATCGAGAATGAGCAGTTCTTC. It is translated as CASSSQAGIENEQFF. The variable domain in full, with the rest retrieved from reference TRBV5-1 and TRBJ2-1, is KAGVTQTPRYLIKTRGQQVTLSCSPISGHRSVSWYQQTPGQGLQFLFEYFSETQRNKGNFPGRFSGRQFSNSRSEMNVSTLELGDSALYLCASSSQAGIENEQFFGPGTRLTVL.

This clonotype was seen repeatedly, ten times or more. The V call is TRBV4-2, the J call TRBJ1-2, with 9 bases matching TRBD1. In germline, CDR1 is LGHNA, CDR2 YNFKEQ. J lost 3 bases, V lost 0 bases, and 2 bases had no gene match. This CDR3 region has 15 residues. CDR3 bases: TGTGCCAGCAGCCAAGACCGGGACAGGGACTATGGCTACACCTTC. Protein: CASSQDRDRDYGYTF.

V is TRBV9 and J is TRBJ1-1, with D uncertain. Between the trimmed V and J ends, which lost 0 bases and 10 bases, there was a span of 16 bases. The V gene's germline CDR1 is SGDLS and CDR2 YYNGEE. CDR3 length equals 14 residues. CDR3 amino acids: CASSVGQVEFGAFF. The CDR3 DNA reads TGTGCCAGCAGCGTAGGGCAGGTCGAGTTTGGAGCTTTCTTT.

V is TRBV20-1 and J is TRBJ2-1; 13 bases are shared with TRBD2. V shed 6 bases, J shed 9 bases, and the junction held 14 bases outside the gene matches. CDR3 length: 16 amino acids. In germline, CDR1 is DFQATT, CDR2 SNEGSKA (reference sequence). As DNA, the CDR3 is TGCAGTGCACTCCCACTAGCGGGGGGGCGATCGGGTGAGCAGTTCTTC. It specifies CSALPLAGGRSGEQFF.

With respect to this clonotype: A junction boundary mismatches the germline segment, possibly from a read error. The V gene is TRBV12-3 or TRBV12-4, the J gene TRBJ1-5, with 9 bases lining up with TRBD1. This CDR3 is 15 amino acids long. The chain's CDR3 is CASRQGTGSIQPQHF. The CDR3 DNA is TGTGCCAGCAGACAAGGGACAGGGAGCATTCAGCCCCAGCATTTT.

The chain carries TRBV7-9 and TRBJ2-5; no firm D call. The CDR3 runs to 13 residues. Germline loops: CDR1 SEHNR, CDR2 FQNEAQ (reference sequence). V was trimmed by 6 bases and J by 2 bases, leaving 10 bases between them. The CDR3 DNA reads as TGTGCCAGCAGATTCGACGGGCAAGAGACCCAGTACTTC. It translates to CASRFDGQETQYF.

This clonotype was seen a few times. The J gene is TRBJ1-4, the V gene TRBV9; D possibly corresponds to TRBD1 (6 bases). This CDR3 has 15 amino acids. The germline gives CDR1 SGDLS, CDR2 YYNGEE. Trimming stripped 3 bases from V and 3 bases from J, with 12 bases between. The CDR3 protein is CASSDGGASNEKLFF. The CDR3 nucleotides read TGTGCCAGCAGCGATGGGGGGGCCTCTAATGAAAAACTGTTTTTT.

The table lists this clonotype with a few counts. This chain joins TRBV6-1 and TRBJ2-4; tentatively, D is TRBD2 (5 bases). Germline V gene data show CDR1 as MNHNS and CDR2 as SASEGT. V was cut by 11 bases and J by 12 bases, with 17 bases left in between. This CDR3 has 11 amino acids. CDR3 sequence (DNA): TGTGCCGTGGAATTAGGACTGCGTCAGTACTTC. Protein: CAVELGLRQYF.

CDR3 region: CASSEWSSGETDTQYF. CDR3 in DNA: TGTGCCAGCAGTGAGTGGTCTAGCGGGGAAACAGATACGCAGTATTTT. This sequence joins TRBV2 and TRBJ2-3; 9 bases agree with TRBD2. V trimming: 3 bases; J trimming: 3 bases; junction bases outside the gene matches: 7. CDR1 is SNHLY, CDR2 FYNNEI, per germline. The CDR3 is 16 amino acids.

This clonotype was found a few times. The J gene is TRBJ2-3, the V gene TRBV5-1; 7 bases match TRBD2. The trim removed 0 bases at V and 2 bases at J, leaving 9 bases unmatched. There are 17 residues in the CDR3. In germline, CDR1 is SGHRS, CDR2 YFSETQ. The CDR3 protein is CASSLAQGGGVTDTQYF. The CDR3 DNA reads TGCGCCAGCAGCTTGGCCCAGGGCGGGGGAGTCACAGATACGCAGTATTTT.

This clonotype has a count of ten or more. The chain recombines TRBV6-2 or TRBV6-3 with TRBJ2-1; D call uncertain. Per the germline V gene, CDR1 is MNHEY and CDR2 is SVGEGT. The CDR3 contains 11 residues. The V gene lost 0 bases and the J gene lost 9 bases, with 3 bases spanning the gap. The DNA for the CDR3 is TGTGCCAGCAGTTACTCTACTGAGCAGTTCTTC. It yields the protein CASSYSTEQFF.

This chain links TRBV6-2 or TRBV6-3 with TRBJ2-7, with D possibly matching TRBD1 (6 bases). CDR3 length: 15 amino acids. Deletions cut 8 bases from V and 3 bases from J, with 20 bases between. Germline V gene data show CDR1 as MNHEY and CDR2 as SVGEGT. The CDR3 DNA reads TGTGCCAGCTTCTCCCAGCGGACAGCCCTCTACGAGCAGTACTTC. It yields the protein CASFSQRTALYEQYF.

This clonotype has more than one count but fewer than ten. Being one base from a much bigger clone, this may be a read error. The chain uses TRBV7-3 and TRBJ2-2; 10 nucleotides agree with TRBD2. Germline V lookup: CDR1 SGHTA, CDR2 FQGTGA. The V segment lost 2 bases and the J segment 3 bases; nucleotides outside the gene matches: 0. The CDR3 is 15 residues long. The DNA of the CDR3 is TGTGCCAGCAGCTTACTAGCGGGGGACACCGGGGAGCTGTTTTTT. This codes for CASSLLAGDTGELFF.

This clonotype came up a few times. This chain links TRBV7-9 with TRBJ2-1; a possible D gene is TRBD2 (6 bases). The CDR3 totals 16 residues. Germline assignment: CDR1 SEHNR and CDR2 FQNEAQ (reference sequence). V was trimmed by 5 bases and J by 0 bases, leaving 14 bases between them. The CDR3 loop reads CASSPDRGASYNEQFF. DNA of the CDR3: TGTGCCAGCAGCCCGGATCGCGGGGCCTCCTACAATGAGCAGTTCTTC.